The 5 T cell receptor beta chains listed next were all sequenced from one sample in a study of T cell repertoires in cytomegalovirus infection. TCRdb reprocessed the reads via MiXCR and lists one record per CDR3 protein. The sample includes approximately 400,000 distinct CDR3 sequences, approximately 31% of them seen just once. The sample comprised PBMCs. The receptor source for this set is a human donor in good health (CMV status not recorded). Some clones in this sample may be carry-over from other donors' samples.

The rearrangement links TRBV4-1 to TRBJ2-1, with D tentatively TRBD2 (5 bases). V lost 3 bases, J lost 5 bases, and 11 bases lay in between. CDR1 is MGHRA, CDR2 YSYEKL, per germline. The CDR3 covers 14 residues. The DNA of the CDR3 is TGCGCCAGCAGCCACGCTAGCCTAAACAATGAGCAGTTCTTC. This sequence encodes CASSHASLNNEQFF.

This clonotype was seen a few times. The V and J genes are TRBV28 and TRBJ2-7; 9 bases match TRBD2. CDR1 is MDHEN and CDR2 is SYDVKM in the germline V gene. The junction had 10 bases not matched to a gene; V was cut back by 1 base and J by 3 bases. The CDR3 has 17 amino acids. This CDR3 is CASSLLAGGPLRYEQYF. CDR3 DNA: TGTGCCAGCAGTTTATTGGCGGGGGGGCCTCTCCGCTACGAGCAGTACTTC.

The genes are TRBV5-1 and TRBJ2-3, with D unresolved. Between the trimmed V and J ends, which lost 4 bases and 6 bases, there was a span of 15 bases. Per the germline V gene, CDR1 is SGHRS and CDR2 is YFSETQ. The length of the CDR3 is 14 residues. This CDR3 is CASSPATSADTQYF. CDR3 nucleotides: TGCGCCAGCAGCCCGGCAACTTCGGCGGATACGCAGTATTTT.

This clonotype turned up a few times. This chain uses TRBV7-9 with TRBJ2-2; the D is unclear. V was clipped by 3 bases and J by 7 bases, with 3 bases between them. Germline CDR1 SEHNR, CDR2 FQNEAQ (reference sequence). The CDR3 is 11 amino acids. The CDR3 spells CASSFVGELFF. The CDR3 region has the DNA TGTGCCAGCAGCTTCGTCGGGGAGCTGTTTTTT. Based on the CDR3 plus reference TRBV7-9 and TRBJ2-2, the full variable domain is DTGVSQNPRHKITKRGQNVTFRCDPISEHNRLYWYRQTLGQGPEFLTYFQNEAQLEKSRLLSDRFSAERPKGSFSTLEIQRTEQGDSAMYLCASSFVGELFFGEGSRLTVL.

This chain connects TRBV11-2 to TRBJ2-2; the D is unclear. V lost 0 bases, J lost 1 base, and 6 bases lay in between. CDR1 is SGHAT, CDR2 FQNNGV, per germline. The CDR3 spans 15 residues. The CDR3 region is CASSLDIQNTGELFF. For the CDR3, the DNA is TGTGCCAGCAGCTTAGACATCCAGAACACCGGGGAGCTGTTTTTT.